One sample yielded the 26 T cell receptor beta chains listed below, sequenced in a study of blood T cell dynamics during melanoma immunotherapy. Generated by immunoSEQ multiplex PCR, the TCRdb table keeps only in-frame clones and is missing some. The data contain fewer than 25,000 clones, about nine tenths of them singletons. Regarding time point: pre-treatment baseline. Sequences were derived from blood, sampled from a patient treated with checkpoint blockade. Receptors originate from a human donor with melanoma.

The chain combines TRBV6-5 with TRBJ2-6, with D possibly called TRBD1 or TRBD2 (5 bases each). The V gene's germline CDR1 is MNHEY and CDR2 SVGAGI. V was cut by 0 bases and J by 2 bases, with 5 bases left in between. The CDR3 covers 15 residues. The CDR3 nucleotides are TGTGCCAGCAGTTACTCGGGGGCTGGGGCCAACGTCCTGACTTTC. This sequence encodes CASSYSGAGANVLTF.

Notes on this clone: Other DNA sequences from this sample encode an identical CDR3 as well. This chain uses TRBV30 with TRBJ1-1, with no clear D. This CDR3 contains 14 residues. The germline gives CDR1 GTSNPN, CDR2 SVGIG (reference sequence). The V end was cut by 0 bases, the J end by 0 bases, with 8 bases between. The CDR3 DNA follows: TGTGCCTGGAGTGTGCCGGGATTGAACACTGAAGCTTTCTTT. Its protein is CAWSVPGLNTEAFF.

V gene TRBV5-4 combines with J gene TRBJ1-2; 7 bases are a match to TRBD1. Trimming removed 4 bases from V and 7 bases from J; junction bases left unmatched: 22. Germline values: CDR1 SGHNT, CDR2 YYREEE (reference sequence). The CDR3 contains 18 residues. DNA for the CDR3: TGTGCCAGCAGCGCGGGGACAGCGACCTCGGTTGGGGTTGGTGGCTACACCTTC. As protein: CASSAGTATSVGVGGYTF.

This rearrangement joins TRBV6-1 to TRBJ1-2; D possibly corresponds to TRBD1 (6 bases). CDR1 is MNHNS and CDR2 is SASEGT in the germline V gene. This CDR3 contains 13 residues. The germline V and J ends were trimmed by 5 bases and 3 bases, with 10 bases remaining between them. The CDR3 loop reads CASSTGKYYGYTF. The CDR3 nucleotides are TGTGCCAGCAGTACAGGGAAATACTATGGCTACACCTTC.

The chain couples TRBV28 to TRBJ2-1, with D perhaps TRBD1 (5 bases). Trimming removed 10 bases from V and 9 bases from J, with 22 bases in between. The CDR3 extends over 14 amino acids. From germline, CDR1 is MDHEN and CDR2 SYDVKM. The chain's CDR3 is CATHPRAGGGEQFF. The CDR3 region has the DNA TGTGCCACCCACCCCAGGGCTGGCGGCGGTGAGCAGTTCTTC.

The chain carries TRBV7-9 and TRBJ2-3, with 7 bases that match TRBD1. Germline V CDR1 and CDR2: SEHNR, FQNEAQ (reference sequence). After removal of 5 bases from V and 2 bases from J, the junction contained 10 bases not matched to a gene. The CDR3 is 16 amino acids. CDR3 residues: CASSATGQLSTDTQYF. As DNA, the CDR3 is TGTGCCAGCAGCGCGACAGGGCAACTTTCCACAGATACGCAGTATTTT.

This clone was found a few times. The J gene is TRBJ1-5, the V gene TRBV5-4; no firm D call. CDR1 SGHNT and CDR2 YYREEE come from the germline V gene (reference sequence). This CDR3 is 14 amino acids long. Trimming took off 0 bases at V and 7 bases at J, with 11 bases between the two ends. DNA of the CDR3: TGTGCCAGCAGCTTGGCCGGCCAAAACCAGCCCCAGCATTTT. This sequence encodes CASSLAGQNQPQHF.

V gene TRBV13 combines with J gene TRBJ1-6; D unclear. This CDR3 is 14 amino acids long. V was cut by 5 bases and J by 8 bases, with 13 bases left in between. CDR1 PRHDT and CDR2 FYEKMQ come from the germline V gene (reference sequence). CDR3 DNA: TGTGCCAGCAGCCCCCGGGTCCTACATTCACCCCTCCACTTT. It yields the protein CASSPRVLHSPLHF.

This sequence joins TRBV5-1 and TRBJ2-2, with TRBD1 identical over 7 bases. V gave up 5 bases and J gave up 7 bases; unmatched junction bases: 14. CDR3 length: 16 amino acids. Germline V gene sequence: CDR1 SGHRS, CDR2 YFSETQ. This chain's CDR3 is CASRMIASGGLGELFF. CDR3 in DNA: TGCGCCAGCAGAATGATCGCTTCAGGGGGTCTCGGGGAGCTGTTTTTT.

The J gene is TRBJ2-1, the V gene TRBV18, with TRBD2 as a possible D gene (6 bases). This CDR3 spans 15 amino acids. Trimming pared 0 bases from V and 8 bases from J, leaving 14 bases between. Germline lookup yields CDR1 KGHSH and CDR2 LQKENI. CDR3 sequence reads: CASSPPWGEGDEQFF. Here the CDR3 DNA reads TGTGCCAGCTCACCACCTTGGGGGGAAGGGGATGAGCAGTTCTTC. The variable domain in full, completed from reference TRBV18 and TRBJ2-1, reads NAGVMQNPRHLVRRRGQEARLRCSPMKGHSHVYWYRQLPEEGLKFMVYLQKENIIDESGMPKERFSAEFPKEGPSILRIQQVVRGDSAAYFCASSPPWGEGDEQFFGPGTRLTVL.

This clone has just a few counts. The V call is TRBV27, the J call TRBJ2-3; 14 bases map to TRBD2. After removal of 5 bases from V and 4 bases from J, the junction contained 14 bases not matched to a gene. CDR1 is MNHEY, CDR2 SMNVEV, per germline (reference sequence). This CDR3 is 19 amino acids long. The CDR3 DNA follows: TGTGCCAGCAGTCCTAGGGGACTAGCGGGAGTCTGGTCGCCAGATACGCAGTATTTT. Residues: CASSPRGLAGVWSPDTQYF.

The chain uses TRBV5-1 and TRBJ1-4; 8 positions agree with TRBD1. Germline V gives CDR1 SGHRS, CDR2 YFSETQ. The CDR3 contains 15 residues. The V and J ends lost 0 bases and 7 bases, in that order; junction bases with no gene match: 5. CDR3 residues: CASSLGLQGGEKLFF. The CDR3 coding sequence is TGCGCCAGCAGCTTGGGTTTACAGGGGGGTGAAAAACTGTTTTTT.

This clone came up a few times. The V call is TRBV7-2, the J call TRBJ1-1; TRBD1 aligns across 8 bases. This CDR3 region has 18 residues. Germline loops: CDR1 SGHTA, CDR2 FQGNSA. V was pared by 3 bases and J by 3 bases, with 15 bases of the junction left unmatched. CDR3 sequence reads: CASSFRWQGARSDTEAFF. The CDR3 nucleotides read TGTGCCAGCAGCTTCAGGTGGCAGGGGGCGCGTTCTGACACTGAAGCTTTCTTT.

The chain links TRBV27 to TRBJ1-4; 11 nucleotides match TRBD1. With 4 bases clipped from V and 5 bases from J, the junction kept 6 bases outside the gene matches. Germline values: CDR1 MNHEY, CDR2 SMNVEV (reference sequence). CDR3 size: 16 residues. CDR3 DNA sequence: TGTGCCAGCAGTTCCTACCGGGACAGGGGGAATGAAAAACTGTTTTTT. As protein: CASSSYRDRGNEKLFF.

The chain combines TRBV5-8 with TRBJ2-4; possible D gene TRBD2, 7 bases. This CDR3 comprises 13 residues. Germline V lookup: CDR1 SGHTS, CDR2 YDEGEE. The CDR3: CDSGRGPKNIQYF. DNA of the CDR3: TGTGATTCGGGGCGGGGGCCGAAAAACATTCAGTACTTC.

This clone has just one count. The chain is built from TRBV25-1 and TRBJ1-4; D remains unclear. Germline lookup yields CDR1 MGHDK and CDR2 SYGVNS. This CDR3 has 12 amino acids. The V end lost 3 bases, the J end lost 11 bases, and 10 bases lay between the germline ends. Here the CDR3 reads CASSDYRDKLFF. The CDR3 nucleotides read TGTGCCAGCAGTGACTACAGAGACAAACTGTTTTTT.

The chain links TRBV11-2 to TRBJ2-7; D perhaps matches TRBD1 (6 bases). This CDR3 has 17 amino acids. The V gene's germline CDR1 is SGHAT and CDR2 FQNNGV. V was trimmed by 4 bases and J by 1 base, leaving 20 bases between them. CDR3 in DNA: TGTGCCAGCAGCTCCGCCGGGACAATTGGGCCTTCCTACGAGCAGTACTTC. The encoded protein is CASSSAGTIGPSYEQYF.

This chain joins TRBV7-9 and TRBJ1-1, with unresolved D. CDR1 and CDR2 from the germline V gene are SEHNR and FQNEAQ (reference sequence). Trimming shortened V by 6 bases and J by 0 bases, and 14 bases separated the two germline ends. The CDR3 consists of 15 residues. The CDR3 region is CASSQMGSVNTEAFF. CDR3 bases: TGTGCCAGCAGTCAAATGGGGTCAGTGAACACTGAAGCTTTCTTT. The variable domain in full, with the rest retrieved from reference TRBV7-9 and TRBJ1-1, is DTGVSQNPRHKITKRGQNVTFRCDPISEHNRLYWYRQTLGQGPEFLTYFQNEAQLEKSRLLSDRFSAERPKGSFSTLEIQRTEQGDSAMYLCASSQMGSVNTEAFFGQGTRLTVV.

The rearrangement links TRBV5-6 to TRBJ1-6, with D perhaps matching TRBD1 (5 bases). CDR1 is SGHDT, CDR2 YYEEEE, per germline. The CDR3 consists of 14 residues. The V end lost 2 bases, the J end lost 6 bases, and 9 bases lay between the germline ends. DNA for the CDR3: TGTGCCAGCAGCTTAGCTGGGACTAATTCACCCCTCCACTTT. It translates to CASSLAGTNSPLHF.

The gene calls are TRBV7-2 and TRBJ2-7; 10 bases are a match to TRBD2. J was trimmed by 5 bases and V by 3 bases; bases with no gene match: 7. This CDR3 is 15 amino acids long. Germline lookup yields CDR1 SGHTA and CDR2 FQGNSA. CDR3 protein: CASSFPPSGSNEQYF. The CDR3, as DNA: TGTGCCAGCAGCTTTCCCCCTAGCGGGAGTAACGAGCAGTACTTC.

This clone was counted once. CDR3 nucleotides: TGTGCCAGCAGCTTGAGCGGCCTCTCCTACGAGCAGTACTTC. Protein sequence: CASSLSGLSYEQYF. The V gene is TRBV7-9, the J gene TRBJ2-7; tentative D call: TRBD2 (5 bases). The CDR3 loop spans 14 amino acids. Germline lookup yields CDR1 SEHNR and CDR2 FQNEAQ (reference sequence). V lost 3 bases, J lost 0 bases, and 9 bases lay in between.

This clone has just a few counts. The chain links TRBV6-1 to TRBJ2-7; D is undetermined. The CDR3 runs to 12 residues. The V end was cut by 6 bases, the J end by 5 bases, with 11 bases between. The germline V gene has CDR1 MNHNS and CDR2 SASEGT. The CDR3 nucleotides are TGTGCCAGCAGCACTCGCCGACACGAGCAGTACTTC. Its protein is CASSTRRHEQYF.

In its sample, this clone was seen once. This sequence joins TRBV7-8 and TRBJ2-4, with TRBD1 matching over 9 bases. The CDR3 contains 16 residues. CDR1 SGHVS and CDR2 FQNEAQ come from the germline V gene. Trimming cost V 3 bases and J 2 bases; bases outside gene matches: 5. CDR3: CASSFLDRGTKNIQYF. CDR3 DNA sequence: TGTGCCAGCAGCTTTCTAGACAGGGGGACCAAAAACATTCAGTACTTC.

The chain couples TRBV5-1 to TRBJ2-5; possible D gene TRBD2, 5 bases. The CDR3 extends over 16 amino acids. V lost 4 bases and J lost 4, with 20 bases in between. Germline CDR1 is SGHRS and CDR2 is YFSETQ. In DNA form, the CDR3 reads TGCGCCAGCAGCAACACCGGGGAGCGCAATTTAGAGACCCAGTACTTC. It codes for CASSNTGERNLETQYF.

The chain recombines TRBV5-1 with TRBJ1-1, with a weak D call TRBD1 (5 bases). Germline values: CDR1 SGHRS, CDR2 YFSETQ. This CDR3 is 14 amino acids long. With 1 base removed from V and 0 bases from J, the gap between germline ends came to 7 bases. The CDR3 nucleotides are TGCGCCAGCAGCTTGAGACAGATGAACACTGAAGCTTTCTTT. It yields the protein CASSLRQMNTEAFF.

The chain couples TRBV27 to TRBJ2-7, with D possibly TRBD2 on 5 matching bases. The CDR3 totals 14 residues. Germline lookup yields CDR1 MNHEY and CDR2 SMNVEV (reference sequence). Trimming stripped 10 bases from V and 1 base from J, with 17 bases between. CDR3 residues: CATSSGRLSYEQYF. CDR3 nucleotides: TGTGCCACCTCCAGTGGGCGACTATCCTACGAGCAGTACTTC.